This TCR beta chain was obtained from a study of read filtering for tumor transcriptome and immune sequencing. Study-wide background: Patients were about 17 male and some 13 female, mean age 65.9 years, range roughly 45 to 85. RNA-seq yielded only about 75 to 1273 TCR reads, IR-seq about 4 to 10.27 million. Study-wide results and caveats: Single-read clonotypes: around 81% of IR-seq clonotypes (around 3.5% of reads), 74.6% of RNA-seq clonotypes (44.6% of reads). Sorted CD138-negative bone marrow cells were not purified T cells.

This clonotype was seen ten or more times. The antigen remains undetermined. Germline lookup yields CDR1 LNHDA and CDR2 SQIVND (reference sequence). The CDR3 covers 15 residues. V gave up 7 bases and J gave up 6 bases; unmatched junction bases: 12. The library was built from roughly 400 ng RNA with molecular barcoded adaptors for alpha/delta and beta/gamma chains. TCRdb redid the calling of the reads with MiXCR, one entry per CDR3 protein. The data contain around 130,000 distinct CDR3 sequences, approximately 13% of them singletons. The TCR was taken from a donor over 35 with multiple myeloma. This chain links TRBV19 with TRBJ2-1; 7 bases map to TRBD2. Sequencing used a population of CD138-negative cells sorted from bone marrow. CDR3 sequence (DNA): TGTGCCAGTACTGTCCGGGGGGTAGCGGGCAATGAGCAGTTCTTC. Protein product: CASTVRGVAGNEQFF. The full variable domain, in which reference TRBV19 and TRBJ2-1 provide the parts outside the CDR3, is DGGITQSPKYLFRKEGQNVTLSCEQNLNHDAMYWYRQDPGQGLRLIYYSQIVNDFQKGDIAEGYSVSREKKESFPLTVTSAQKNPTAFYLCASTVRGVAGNEQFFGPGTRLTVL.